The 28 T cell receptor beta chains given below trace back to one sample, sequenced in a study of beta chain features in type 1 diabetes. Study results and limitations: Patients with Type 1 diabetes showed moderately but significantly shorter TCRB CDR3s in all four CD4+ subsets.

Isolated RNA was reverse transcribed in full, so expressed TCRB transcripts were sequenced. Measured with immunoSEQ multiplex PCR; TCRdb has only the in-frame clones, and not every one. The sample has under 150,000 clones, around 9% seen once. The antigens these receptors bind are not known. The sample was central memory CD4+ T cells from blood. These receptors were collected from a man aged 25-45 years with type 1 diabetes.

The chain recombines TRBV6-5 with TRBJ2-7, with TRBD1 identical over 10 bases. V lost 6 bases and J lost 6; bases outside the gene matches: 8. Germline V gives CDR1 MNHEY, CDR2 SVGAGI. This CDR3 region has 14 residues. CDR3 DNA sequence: TGTGCCAGCAGCCGCCGGGACAGGGGATCCGAGCAGTACTTC. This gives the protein CASSRRDRGSEQYF.

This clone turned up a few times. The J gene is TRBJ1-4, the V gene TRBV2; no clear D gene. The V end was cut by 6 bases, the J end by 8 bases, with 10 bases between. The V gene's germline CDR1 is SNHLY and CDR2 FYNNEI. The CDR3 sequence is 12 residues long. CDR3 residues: CASSETGEKLFF. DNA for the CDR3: TGTGCCAGCAGCGAGACCGGGGAAAAACTGTTTTTT.

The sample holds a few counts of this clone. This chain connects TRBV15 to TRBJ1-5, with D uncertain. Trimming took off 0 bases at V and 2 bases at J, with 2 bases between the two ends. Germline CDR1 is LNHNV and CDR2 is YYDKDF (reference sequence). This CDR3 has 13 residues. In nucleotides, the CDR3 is TGTGCCACCAGCAGAGACGGCAATCAGCCCCAGCATTTT. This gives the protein CATSRDGNQPQHF.

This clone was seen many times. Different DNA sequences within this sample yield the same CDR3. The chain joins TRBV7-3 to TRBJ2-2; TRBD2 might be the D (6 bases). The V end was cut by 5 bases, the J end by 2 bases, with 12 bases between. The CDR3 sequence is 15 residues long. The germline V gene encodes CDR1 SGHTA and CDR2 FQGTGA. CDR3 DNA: TGTGCCAGCAGCCCACCCGGGGGAAACACCGGGGAGCTGTTTTTT. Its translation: CASSPPGGNTGELFF.

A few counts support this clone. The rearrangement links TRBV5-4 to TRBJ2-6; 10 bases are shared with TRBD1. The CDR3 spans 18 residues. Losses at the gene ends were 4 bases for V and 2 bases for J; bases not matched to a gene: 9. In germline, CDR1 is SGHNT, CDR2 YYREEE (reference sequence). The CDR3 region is CASSPRTGGKAGANVLTF. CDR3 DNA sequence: TGTGCCAGCAGCCCCAGGACAGGGGGGAAAGCTGGGGCCAACGTCCTGACTTTC.

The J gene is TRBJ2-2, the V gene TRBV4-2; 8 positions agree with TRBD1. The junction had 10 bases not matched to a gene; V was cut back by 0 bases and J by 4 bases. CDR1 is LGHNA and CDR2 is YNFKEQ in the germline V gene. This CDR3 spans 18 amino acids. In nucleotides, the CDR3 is TGTGCCAGCAGCCAAGACTCTATCGGACAGGGCGGCACCGGGGAGCTGTTTTTT. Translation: CASSQDSIGQGGTGELFF.

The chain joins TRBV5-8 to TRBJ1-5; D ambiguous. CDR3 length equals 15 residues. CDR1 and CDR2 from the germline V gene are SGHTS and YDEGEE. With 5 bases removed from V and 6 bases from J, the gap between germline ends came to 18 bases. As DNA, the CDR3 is TGTGCCAGCAGTCAAAGAGGGAGGCCGGGTCAGCCCCAGCATTTT. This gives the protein CASSQRGRPGQPQHF.

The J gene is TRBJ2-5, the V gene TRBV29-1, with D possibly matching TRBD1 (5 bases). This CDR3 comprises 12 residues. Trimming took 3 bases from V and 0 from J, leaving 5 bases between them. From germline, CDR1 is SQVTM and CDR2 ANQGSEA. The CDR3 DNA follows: TGCAGCGTTGAGACAGACCAAGAGACCCAGTACTTC. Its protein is CSVETDQETQYF.

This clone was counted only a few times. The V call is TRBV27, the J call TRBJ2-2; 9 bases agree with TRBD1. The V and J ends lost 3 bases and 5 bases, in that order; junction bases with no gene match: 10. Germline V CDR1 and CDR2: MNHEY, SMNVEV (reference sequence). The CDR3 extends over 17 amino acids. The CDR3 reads CASSLRTGQGYTGELFF. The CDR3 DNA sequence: TGTGCCAGCAGTTTGAGAACGGGACAGGGATATACCGGGGAGCTGTTTTTT.

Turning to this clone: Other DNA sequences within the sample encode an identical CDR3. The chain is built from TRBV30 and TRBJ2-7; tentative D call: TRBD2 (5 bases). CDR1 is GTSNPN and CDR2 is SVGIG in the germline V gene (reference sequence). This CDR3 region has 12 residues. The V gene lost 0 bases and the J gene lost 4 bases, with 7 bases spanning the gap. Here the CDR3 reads CAWSVTGYEQYF. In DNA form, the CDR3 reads TGTGCCTGGAGTGTGACGGGATACGAGCAGTACTTC.

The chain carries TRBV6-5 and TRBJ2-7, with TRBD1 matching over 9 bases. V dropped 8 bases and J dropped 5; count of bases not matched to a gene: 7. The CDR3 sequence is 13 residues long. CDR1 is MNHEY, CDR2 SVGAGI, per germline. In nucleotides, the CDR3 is TGTGCCAGCCGCTGGACAGGGGCCCACGAGCAGTACTTC. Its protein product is CASRWTGAHEQYF.

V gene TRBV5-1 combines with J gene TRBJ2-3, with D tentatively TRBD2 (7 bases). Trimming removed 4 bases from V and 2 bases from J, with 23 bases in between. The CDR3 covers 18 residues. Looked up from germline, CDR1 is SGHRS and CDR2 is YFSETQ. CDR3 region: CASSPLKGGGGNTDTQYF. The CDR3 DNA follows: TGCGCCAGCAGCCCCCTCAAAGGAGGGGGGGGCAACACAGATACGCAGTATTTT.

The CDR3 sequence: CATSVSGGGGYGDEQFF. For the CDR3, the DNA is TGTGCCACCAGCGTTTCGGGCGGGGGGGGTTACGGCGATGAGCAGTTCTTC. The chain carries TRBV15 and TRBJ2-1; TRBD2 aligns across 9 bases. CDR3 length: 17 residues. V trimming: 5 bases; J trimming: 8 bases; junction bases outside the gene matches: 16. Per germline, CDR1 LNHNV and CDR2 YYDKDF (reference sequence).

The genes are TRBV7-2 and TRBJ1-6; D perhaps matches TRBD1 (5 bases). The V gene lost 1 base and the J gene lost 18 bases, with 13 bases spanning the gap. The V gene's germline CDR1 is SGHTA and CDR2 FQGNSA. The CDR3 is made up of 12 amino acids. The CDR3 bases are TGTGCCAGCAGCTTAGAGACGCAGGGAAGCCACTTT. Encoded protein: CASSLETQGSHF.

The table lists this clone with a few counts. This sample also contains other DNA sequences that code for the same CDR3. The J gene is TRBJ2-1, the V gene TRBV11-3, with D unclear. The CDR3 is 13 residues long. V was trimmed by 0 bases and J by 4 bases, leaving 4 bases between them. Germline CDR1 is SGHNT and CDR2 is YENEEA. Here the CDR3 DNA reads TGTGCCAGCAGCTTAGACAGTTACAATGAGCAGTTCTTC. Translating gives CASSLDSYNEQFF.

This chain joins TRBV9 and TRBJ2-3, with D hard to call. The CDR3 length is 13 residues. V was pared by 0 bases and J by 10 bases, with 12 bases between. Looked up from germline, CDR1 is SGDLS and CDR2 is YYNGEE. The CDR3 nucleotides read TGTGCCAGCAGCGTAGCTGACAAAAACGCGCAGTATTTT. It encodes CASSVADKNAQYF.

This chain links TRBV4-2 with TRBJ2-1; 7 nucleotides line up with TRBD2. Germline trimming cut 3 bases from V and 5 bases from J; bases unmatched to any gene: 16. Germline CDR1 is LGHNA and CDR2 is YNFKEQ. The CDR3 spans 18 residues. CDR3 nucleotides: TGTGCCAGCAGCCACTTACGGGGGAGGGGAATTCTTGACAATGAGCAGTTCTTC. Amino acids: CASSHLRGRGILDNEQFF.

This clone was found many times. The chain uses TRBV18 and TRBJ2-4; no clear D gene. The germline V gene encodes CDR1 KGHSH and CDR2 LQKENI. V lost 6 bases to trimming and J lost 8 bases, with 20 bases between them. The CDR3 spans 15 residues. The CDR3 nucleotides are TGTGCCAGCTCCCCTCAGGATTCATCCCAGGACATTCAGTACTTC. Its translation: CASSPQDSSQDIQYF.

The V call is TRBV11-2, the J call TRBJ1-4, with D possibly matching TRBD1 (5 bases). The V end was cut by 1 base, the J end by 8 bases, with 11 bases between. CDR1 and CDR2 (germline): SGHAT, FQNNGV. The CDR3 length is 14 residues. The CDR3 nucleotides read TGTGCCAGCAGCTTAGGGGGCTCTAGGGAAAAACTGTTTTTT. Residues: CASSLGGSREKLFF.

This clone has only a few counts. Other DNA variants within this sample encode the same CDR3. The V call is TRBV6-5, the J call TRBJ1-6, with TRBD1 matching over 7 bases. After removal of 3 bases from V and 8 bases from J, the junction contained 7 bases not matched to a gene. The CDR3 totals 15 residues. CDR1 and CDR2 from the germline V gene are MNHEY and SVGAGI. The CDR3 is CASSYSRTGDSPLHF. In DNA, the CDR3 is TGTGCCAGCAGTTATTCAAGGACAGGCGATTCACCCCTCCACTTT.

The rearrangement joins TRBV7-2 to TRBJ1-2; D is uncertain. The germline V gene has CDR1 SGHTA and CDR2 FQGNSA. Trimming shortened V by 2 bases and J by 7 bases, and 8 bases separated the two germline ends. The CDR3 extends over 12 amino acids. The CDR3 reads CASSLSTSGYTF. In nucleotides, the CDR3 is TGTGCCAGCAGCTTATCCACAAGTGGCTACACCTTC.

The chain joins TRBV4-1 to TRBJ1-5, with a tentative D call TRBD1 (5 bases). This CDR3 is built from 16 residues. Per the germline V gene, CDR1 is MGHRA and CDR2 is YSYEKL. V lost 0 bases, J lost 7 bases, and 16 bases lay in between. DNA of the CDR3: TGCGCCAGCAGCCAAGAGGGGTGGGGGGTGGAGCAGCCCCAGCATTTT. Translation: CASSQEGWGVEQPQHF.

The DNA for the CDR3 is TGTGCCAGCAGCTTACGGACAGCGGACACTGAAGCTTTCTTT. This gives the protein CASSLRTADTEAFF. The chain has TRBV7-9 and TRBJ1-1; TRBD1 is a possible D gene (6 bases). The CDR3 spans 14 residues. Germline V CDR1 and CDR2: SEHNR, FQNEAQ (reference sequence). Between the trimmed V and J ends, which lost 2 bases and 3 bases, there was a span of 10 bases.

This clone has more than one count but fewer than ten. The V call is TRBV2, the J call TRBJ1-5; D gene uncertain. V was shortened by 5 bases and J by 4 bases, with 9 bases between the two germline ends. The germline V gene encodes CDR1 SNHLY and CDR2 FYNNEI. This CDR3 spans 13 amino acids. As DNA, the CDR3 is TGTGCCAGCAGTTTATTCGAGAATCAGCCCCAGCATTTT. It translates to CASSLFENQPQHF. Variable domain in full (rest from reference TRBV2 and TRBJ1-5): EPEVTQTPSHQVTQMGQEVILRCVPISNHLYFYWYRQILGQKVEFLVSFYNNEISEKSEIFDDQFSVERPDGSNFTLKIRSTKLEDSAMYFCASSLFENQPQHFGDGTRLSIL.

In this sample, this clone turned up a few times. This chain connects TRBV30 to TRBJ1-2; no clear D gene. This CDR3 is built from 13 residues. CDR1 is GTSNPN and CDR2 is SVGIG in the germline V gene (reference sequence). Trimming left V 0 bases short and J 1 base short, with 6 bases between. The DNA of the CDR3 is TGTGCCTGGAGTGTTAGATTTAACTATGGCTACACCTTC. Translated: CAWSVRFNYGYTF.

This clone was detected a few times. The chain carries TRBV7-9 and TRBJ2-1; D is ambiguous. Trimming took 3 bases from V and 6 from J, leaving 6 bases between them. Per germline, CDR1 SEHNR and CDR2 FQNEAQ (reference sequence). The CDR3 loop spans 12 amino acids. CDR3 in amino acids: CASSLNSNEQFF. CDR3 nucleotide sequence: TGTGCCAGCAGCTTGAACAGCAATGAGCAGTTCTTC.

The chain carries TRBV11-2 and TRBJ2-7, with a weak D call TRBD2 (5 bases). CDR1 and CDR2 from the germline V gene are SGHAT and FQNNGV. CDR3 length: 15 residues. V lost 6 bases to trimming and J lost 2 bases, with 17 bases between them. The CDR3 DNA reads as TGTGCCAGCAGTCCCCGGGCGGGCCGTACCTACGAGCAGTACTTC. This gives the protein CASSPRAGRTYEQYF.

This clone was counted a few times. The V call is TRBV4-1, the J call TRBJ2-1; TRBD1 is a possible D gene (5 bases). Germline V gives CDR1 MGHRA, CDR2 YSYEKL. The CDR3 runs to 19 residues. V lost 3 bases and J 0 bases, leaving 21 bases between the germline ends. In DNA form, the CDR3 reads TGCGCCAGCAGCCAGTCCTTCCTCAGACAGTCCGCCTCCTACAATGAGCAGTTCTTC. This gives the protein CASSQSFLRQSASYNEQFF.